These 30 T cell receptor beta chains share one sample of origin, sequenced in a study of shared clonotypes between healthy human individuals. The naive CD8 population came from CD45RO-negative cells selected for CCR7, without terminally differentiated effector memory CD45RA+ cells. The method was immunoSEQ multiplex PCR; TCRdb's version includes in-frame clones alone and lacks a portion of them. The sample has roughly 1,800,000 clones, over 85% seen once. Source material: naive CD8+ T cells sorted from blood. The receptor set was obtained from a man aged 18 to 30 in good health.

This chain uses TRBV4-1 with TRBJ2-7; unclear D gene. V was shortened by 1 base and J by 2 bases, with 6 bases between the two germline ends. Germline CDR1 is MGHRA and CDR2 is YSYEKL. The CDR3 length is 13 residues. The CDR3 region has the DNA TGCGCCAGCAGCCAAGTGGCGGCCTACGAGCAGTACTTC. Its protein product is CASSQVAAYEQYF.

This chain connects TRBV4-1 to TRBJ2-7; 7 nucleotides match TRBD1. The J segment lost 2 bases and the V segment lost 2 bases, leaving 6 bases of the junction unmatched. Germline loops: CDR1 MGHRA, CDR2 YSYEKL. CDR3 size: 15 residues. CDR3 amino acids: CASSQKTTGPYEQYF. As DNA, the CDR3 is TGCGCCAGCAGCCAAAAGACGACAGGGCCCTACGAGCAGTACTTC.

This clone was found once. The chain has TRBV10-3 and TRBJ2-2; weak D call: TRBD2 (6 bases). The CDR3 contains 17 residues. V lost 3 bases and J 5 bases, leaving 19 bases between the germline ends. CDR1 is ENHRY and CDR2 is SYGVKD in the germline V gene. The CDR3 here is CAISDFSGTPQTGELFF. Written as DNA, the CDR3 is TGTGCCATCAGTGATTTCTCCGGGACTCCCCAAACCGGGGAGCTGTTTTTT.

The chain couples TRBV6-6 to TRBJ1-1, with D hard to call. Trimming stripped 5 bases from V and 4 bases from J, with 11 bases between. Germline CDR1 and CDR2: MNHNY and SVGAGI (reference sequence). CDR3 size: 13 residues. The CDR3 protein is CASSDIRFTEAFF. The CDR3 nucleotides are TGTGCCAGCAGTGACATCAGATTCACTGAAGCTTTCTTT.

V gene TRBV10-1 combines with J gene TRBJ2-3; 8 positions agree with TRBD2. CDR1 is WNHNN, CDR2 SYGVQD, per germline (reference sequence). V was clipped by 3 bases and J by 7 bases; unmatched bases: 9. This CDR3 is built from 15 residues. The chain's CDR3 is CASSDPAGAGNTQYF. CDR3 DNA sequence: TGCGCCAGCAGTGACCCAGCGGGAGCGGGAAATACGCAGTATTTT.

This chain connects TRBV27 to TRBJ1-1; TRBD1 agrees at 7 bases. V dropped 5 bases and J dropped 5; count of bases not matched to a gene: 5. The CDR3 has 13 amino acids. CDR1 and CDR2 from the germline V gene are MNHEY and SMNVEV (reference sequence). CDR3 sequence: CASSLTGWTEAFF. The CDR3 DNA sequence: TGTGCCAGCAGTCTGACAGGGTGGACTGAAGCTTTCTTT.

The chain joins TRBV30 to TRBJ2-6; 7 nucleotides align to TRBD2. Germline values: CDR1 GTSNPN, CDR2 SVGIG (reference sequence). The CDR3 totals 13 residues. Trimming cost V 4 bases and J 10 bases; bases outside gene matches: 7. The CDR3 DNA is TGTGCCTGGATTCGCGGGAGTACAAACGTCCTGACTTTC. Residues: CAWIRGSTNVLTF. The whole variable domain, filled in from reference TRBV30 and TRBJ2-6, reads SQTIHQWPATLVQPVGSPLSLECTVEGTSNPNLYWYRQAAGRGLQLLFYSVGIGQISSEVPQNLSASRPQDRQFILSSKKLLLSDSGFYLCAWIRGSTNVLTFGAGSRLTVL.

The DNA of the CDR3 is TGTGCCAGCAGCGCCCTCCGGTCAGAGACCCAGTACTTC. Protein product: CASSALRSETQYF. This rearrangement joins TRBV7-9 to TRBJ2-5; D remains unclear. Trimming pared 5 bases from V and 4 bases from J, leaving 11 bases between. This CDR3 is built from 13 residues. The germline gives CDR1 SEHNR, CDR2 FQNEAQ (reference sequence).

The chain joins TRBV6-5 to TRBJ2-3; a possible D gene is TRBD1 (5 bases). Germline-derived CDR1 and CDR2 are MNHEY and SVGAGI. This CDR3 is 14 amino acids long. V lost 5 bases to trimming and J lost 4 bases, with 13 bases between them. CDR3: CASSLQGSADTQYF. The CDR3 bases are TGTGCCAGCAGTCTTCAGGGTTCTGCAGATACGCAGTATTTT.

As to this clone: Other DNA sequences in this sample translate to the same CDR3. This rearrangement joins TRBV6-6 to TRBJ2-3, with unresolved D. The CDR3 spans 11 residues. V gave up 8 bases and J gave up 3 bases, with 6 bases separating them. Germline V gives CDR1 MNHNY, CDR2 SVGAGI (reference sequence). For the CDR3, the DNA is TGTGCCAGCTGGGCTACAGATACGCAGTATTTT. Translation gives CASWATDTQYF.

This rearrangement joins TRBV28 to TRBJ2-5, with D tentatively TRBD2 (6 bases). Germline-derived CDR1 and CDR2 are MDHEN and SYDVKM. Trimming left V 6 bases short and J 1 base short, with 15 bases between. There are 15 residues in the CDR3. The CDR3 DNA follows: TGTGCCAGCAGCCGGAGGGACGACACCCAAGAGACCCAGTACTTC. It yields the protein CASSRRDDTQETQYF.

The chain's CDR3 is CAWSGRTSGGSLNEQFF. The CDR3 DNA is TGTGCCTGGAGTGGAAGGACTAGCGGGGGGTCTTTGAATGAGCAGTTCTTC. The chain recombines TRBV30 with TRBJ2-1, with 14 bases identical to TRBD2. V trimming: 1 base; J trimming: 7 bases; junction bases outside the gene matches: 9. Germline CDR1 GTSNPN, CDR2 SVGIG (reference sequence). The CDR3 covers 17 residues.

This chain uses TRBV11-1 with TRBJ2-7; D may be TRBD1 or TRBD2 (5 bases each). Germline CDR1 is SGHAT and CDR2 is FQDESV (reference sequence). V lost 1 base, J lost 7 bases, and 14 bases lay in between. The CDR3 covers 14 residues. CDR3: CASSLGGNVYEQYF. The DNA of the CDR3 is TGTGCCAGCAGCTTAGGGGGGAATGTTTATGAGCAGTACTTC. Full variable domain (rest looked up from reference TRBV11-1 and TRBJ2-7): EAEVAQSPRYKITEKSQAVAFWCDPISGHATLYWYRQILGQGPELLVQFQDESVVDDSQLPKDRFSAERLKGVDSTLKIQPAELGDSAMYLCASSLGGNVYEQYFGPGTRLTVT.

The rearrangement uses TRBV2 and TRBJ2-5; D is possibly TRBD1 (5 bases). The V end lost 4 bases, the J end lost 1 base, and 16 bases lay between the germline ends. The CDR3 spans 16 residues. Germline V gene data show CDR1 as SNHLY and CDR2 as FYNNEI. CDR3: CASSVPLGAPQETQYF. Here the CDR3 DNA reads TGTGCCAGCAGTGTCCCCCTAGGGGCACCCCAAGAGACCCAGTACTTC.

The rearrangement joins TRBV6-1 to TRBJ2-7, with TRBD1 identical over 10 bases. After removal of 7 bases from V and 4 bases from J, the junction contained 4 bases not matched to a gene. CDR3 length: 13 amino acids. Germline values: CDR1 MNHNS, CDR2 SASEGT. The CDR3 loop reads CASIGTGAYEQYF. The CDR3 nucleotides read TGTGCCAGCATTGGGACAGGGGCTTACGAGCAGTACTTC.

This rearrangement joins TRBV6-1 to TRBJ1-5; D gene unclear. Germline assignment: CDR1 MNHNS and CDR2 SASEGT. Trimming took off 4 bases at V and 1 base at J, with 11 bases between the two ends. This CDR3 comprises 15 residues. The CDR3 DNA sequence: TGTGCCAGCAGTGCCCCGATCGAAAGCAATCAGCCCCAGCATTTT. Translation: CASSAPIESNQPQHF.

For this clone: The sample contains more than one DNA sequence encoding this CDR3. CDR3 in amino acids: CASSPGGYGYTF. The DNA of the CDR3 is TGTGCCAGCAGTCCCGGGGGATATGGCTACACCTTC. The chain recombines TRBV27 with TRBJ1-2, with a possible D match to TRBD1 (5 bases). V shed 5 bases and J shed 5 bases, with 9 bases lying between them. The germline CDR1 and CDR2 sequences are MNHEY and SMNVEV (reference sequence). The CDR3 totals 12 residues.

The V and J genes are TRBV13 and TRBJ2-2, with TRBD1 matching over 10 bases. The CDR3 is 16 amino acids. The V and J ends lost 1 base and 3 bases, in that order; junction bases with no gene match: 2. The V gene's germline CDR1 is PRHDT and CDR2 FYEKMQ (reference sequence). The CDR3 DNA reads TGTGCCAGCAGCTTAGAGGGGACAGGGGACACCGGGGAGCTGTTTTTT. This translates into CASSLEGTGDTGELFF.

V usage is TRBV30 and J usage is TRBJ2-1; 8 bases fit TRBD2. Trimming removed 8 bases from V and 0 bases from J; junction bases left unmatched: 9. The CDR3 spans 15 residues. The V gene's germline CDR1 is GTSNPN and CDR2 SVGIG (reference sequence). The CDR3 is CAVLAGPSSYNEQFF. The CDR3 bases are TGTGCCGTCCTAGCGGGCCCTAGCTCCTACAATGAGCAGTTCTTC.

This chain uses TRBV2 with TRBJ2-3, with D perhaps matching TRBD2 (5 bases). The CDR3 is 15 amino acids. V was pared by 3 bases and J by 2 bases, with 12 bases between. Germline V CDR1 and CDR2: SNHLY, FYNNEI. CDR3 DNA: TGTGCCAGCAGTGAGTGGACGGGGTCCACAGATACGCAGTATTTT. Protein product: CASSEWTGSTDTQYF.

V usage is TRBV19 and J usage is TRBJ1-5; 8 nucleotides agree with TRBD1. The germline V gene has CDR1 LNHDA and CDR2 SQIVND (reference sequence). The CDR3 has 15 amino acids. Trimming cost V 5 bases and J 7 bases; bases outside gene matches: 10. DNA of the CDR3: TGTGCCAGTAGTCTGGACAGGGAGGACTGGCAGCCCCAGCATTTT. Translating gives CASSLDREDWQPQHF.

This clone was observed once. The chain couples TRBV30 to TRBJ1-2; 8 bases are shared with TRBD1. The CDR3 runs to 11 residues. J was trimmed by 8 bases and V by 7 bases; bases with no gene match: 6. Germline values: CDR1 GTSNPN, CDR2 SVGIG (reference sequence). The CDR3 is CALDRDGGYTF. The CDR3, as DNA: TGTGCCTTGGACAGGGACGGAGGCTACACCTTC.

This sequence joins TRBV27 and TRBJ2-7; D is perhaps TRBD1 or TRBD2 (5 bases each). Germline loops: CDR1 MNHEY, CDR2 SMNVEV (reference sequence). CDR3 length: 15 amino acids. V dropped 11 bases and J dropped 6 bases, with 26 bases sitting between them. As DNA, the CDR3 is TGTGCCTGTATGCCCGGGGCAGGGTATCTTCGCGAGCAGTACTTC. Translation: CACMPGAGYLREQYF.

This sequence joins TRBV5-4 and TRBJ1-2; TRBD1 might be the D (6 bases). Germline values: CDR1 SGHNT, CDR2 YYREEE (reference sequence). V was trimmed by 4 bases and J by 5 bases, leaving 15 bases between them. There are 14 residues in the CDR3. For the CDR3, the DNA is TGTGCCAGCAGCCACGAACAGGGCAAGTATGGCTACACCTTC. Translated: CASSHEQGKYGYTF.

The table lists this clone with many counts. This chain connects TRBV27 to TRBJ2-1, with TRBD2 as a possible D gene (5 bases). Germline assignment: CDR1 MNHEY and CDR2 SMNVEV (reference sequence). The ends were cut back, 1 base at V and 9 bases at J, with 10 bases in the middle. The CDR3 contains 13 residues. The DNA of the CDR3 is TGTGCCAGCAGTTTATACGGTGGACTTGAGCAGTTCTTC. Protein sequence: CASSLYGGLEQFF.

V gene TRBV4-1 combines with J gene TRBJ2-7; 7 nucleotides align to TRBD1. Germline V gives CDR1 MGHRA, CDR2 YSYEKL. The CDR3 sequence is 16 residues long. The ends lost 1 base at V and 1 base at J; junction bases unmatched: 7. CDR3 sequence: CASSQAPQGLSYEQYF. The CDR3 DNA follows: TGCGCCAGCAGCCAAGCCCCACAGGGGTTATCCTACGAGCAGTACTTC.

The table lists this clone with a count of one. The chain links TRBV19 to TRBJ2-1; possibly TRBD1 for D (6 bases). V lost 3 bases and J 7 bases, leaving 13 bases between the germline ends. This CDR3 region has 14 residues. Germline CDR1 is LNHDA and CDR2 is SQIVND (reference sequence). Here the CDR3 reads CASSIGAGANEQFF. The DNA of the CDR3 is TGTGCCAGTAGTATCGGGGCAGGGGCGAATGAGCAGTTCTTC.

The gene calls are TRBV28 and TRBJ2-6, with TRBD1 matching over 7 bases. The germline V gene encodes CDR1 MDHEN and CDR2 SYDVKM. The ends lost 5 bases at V and 1 base at J; junction bases unmatched: 11. The CDR3 totals 18 residues. CDR3 sequence: CASSKGTDGVSGANVLTF. The CDR3 nucleotides are TGTGCCAGCAGTAAGGGGACAGACGGTGTTTCTGGGGCCAACGTCCTGACTTTC.

V gene TRBV5-4 combines with J gene TRBJ1-5; tentative D call: TRBD1 (5 bases). Germline assignment: CDR1 SGHNT and CDR2 YYREEE (reference sequence). With 0 bases removed from V and 4 bases from J, the gap between germline ends came to 8 bases. The CDR3 extends over 14 amino acids. The CDR3 sequence: CASSLGEGNQPQHF. The CDR3, as DNA: TGTGCCAGCAGCTTGGGGGAGGGGAATCAGCCCCAGCATTTT.

The chain has TRBV7-8 and TRBJ1-5; maybe TRBD1 (5 bases). V lost 0 bases to trimming and J lost 5 bases, with 8 bases between them. The CDR3 has 14 amino acids. Germline assignment: CDR1 SGHVS and CDR2 FQNEAQ. CDR3 sequence: CASSLAGAYQPQHF. CDR3 sequence (DNA): TGTGCCAGCAGCTTAGCAGGGGCCTATCAGCCCCAGCATTTT.